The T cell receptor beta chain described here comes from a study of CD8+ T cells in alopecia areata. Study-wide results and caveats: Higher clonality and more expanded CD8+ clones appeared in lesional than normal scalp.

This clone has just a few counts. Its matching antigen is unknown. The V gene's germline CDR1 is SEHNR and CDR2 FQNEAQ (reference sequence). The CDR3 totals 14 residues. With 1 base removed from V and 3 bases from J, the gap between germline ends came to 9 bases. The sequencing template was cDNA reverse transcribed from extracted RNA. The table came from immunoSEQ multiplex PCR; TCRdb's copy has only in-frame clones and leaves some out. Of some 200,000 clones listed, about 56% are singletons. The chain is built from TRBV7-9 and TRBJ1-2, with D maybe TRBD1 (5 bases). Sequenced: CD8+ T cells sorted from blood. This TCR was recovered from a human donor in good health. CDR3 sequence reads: CASSLVAGDYGYTF. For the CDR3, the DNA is TGTGCCAGCAGCTTAGTAGCGGGGGACTATGGCTACACCTTC.